These 19 T cell receptor beta chains were all obtained from the same sample, sequenced in a study of blood T cell repertoires in COVID-19. TCRdb keeps only in-frame clones here, not all; method: immunoSEQ multiplex PCR. This sample has under 85,000 clones, with over 80% found just once. Sequenced sample: peripheral blood. Receptors originate from a man aged 45-60 years with acute or convalescent COVID-19.

The chain carries TRBV27 and TRBJ2-7, with D possibly matching TRBD1 (6 bases). The CDR3 runs to 13 residues. Germline V gives CDR1 MNHEY, CDR2 SMNVEV (reference sequence). V was trimmed by 3 bases and J by 6 bases, leaving 12 bases between them. CDR3 bases: TGTGCCAGCAGTTTTCGACAGGTCGGCGAGCAGTACTTC. It specifies CASSFRQVGEQYF.

The gene calls are TRBV21-1 and TRBJ2-1; the D segment call TRBD2 is taken from the table without a DNA check. TRBV21-1 is a pseudogene locus. The CDR3 length is 15 residues. CDR3 protein: CASRPCSASYNEQFF. The CDR3 DNA follows: TGTGCCAGCCGCCCATGTAGCGCCAGCTACAATGAGCAGTTCTTC.

The rearrangement links TRBV5-1 to TRBJ2-7; TRBD1 might be the D (5 bases). Germline assignment: CDR1 SGHRS and CDR2 YFSETQ. The CDR3 is made up of 13 amino acids. The V gene lost 2 bases and the J gene lost 1 base, with 7 bases spanning the gap. DNA of the CDR3: TGCGCCAGCAGCTTTTCAGGGTCCTACGAGCAGTACTTC. Encoded protein: CASSFSGSYEQYF. The full variable domain, rest sourced from reference TRBV5-1 and TRBJ2-7, is KAGVTQTPRYLIKTRGQQVTLSCSPISGHRSVSWYQQTPGQGLQFLFEYFSETQRNKGNFPGRFSGRQFSNSRSEMNVSTLELGDSALYLCASSFSGSYEQYFGPGTRLTVT.

This chain joins TRBV10-3 and TRBJ2-1; the match to TRBD1 covers 8 bases. CDR3 length: 17 residues. From germline, CDR1 is ENHRY and CDR2 SYGVKD. J gave up 9 bases and V 6 bases, and 19 bases lay outside the gene matches. The CDR3 DNA follows: TGTGCCATCAGCAATACCCCGGGACAACCTACAGGGGGTGAGCAGTTCTTC. This gives the protein CAISNTPGQPTGGEQFF.

V is TRBV18 and J is TRBJ2-1, with D unresolved. The V end lost 1 base, the J end lost 4 bases, and 14 bases lay between the germline ends. This CDR3 has 16 amino acids. In germline, CDR1 is KGHSH, CDR2 LQKENI. The CDR3 nucleotides read TGTGCCAGCTCACCACTGTTTCGAACATCTTACAATGAGCAGTTCTTC. Translation gives CASSPLFRTSYNEQFF.

The chain has TRBV5-1 and TRBJ1-1; 8 nucleotides align to TRBD1. The CDR3 loop spans 19 amino acids. Germline CDR1 and CDR2: SGHRS and YFSETQ. The V gene end was trimmed by 0 bases and the J gene end by 0 bases; junction bases not matched to a gene: 13. The CDR3 is CASSLGQTYQGALNTEAFF. The CDR3 bases are TGCGCCAGCAGCTTGGGACAGACTTACCAGGGGGCTCTGAACACTGAAGCTTTCTTT.

The chain recombines TRBV28 with TRBJ1-2; D perhaps matches TRBD1 (6 bases). CDR3 length equals 12 residues. Germline V gives CDR1 MDHEN, CDR2 SYDVKM. Trimming removed 7 bases from V and 7 bases from J, with 13 bases in between. Here the CDR3 DNA reads TGTGCCAGCAATGTCGGGACATCTGGCTACACCTTC. Translating it yields CASNVGTSGYTF.

The CDR3: CASRSVNTGELFF. The CDR3, as DNA: TGTGCTAGTCGCAGCGTGAACACCGGGGAGCTGTTTTTT. This chain uses TRBV12-5 with TRBJ2-2; unclear D gene. CDR1 is LGHNT, CDR2 FRNRAP, per germline. Trimming took off 8 bases at V and 1 base at J, with 8 bases between the two ends. The CDR3 runs 13 residues.

The chain couples TRBV3-1 (or the pseudogene TRBV3-2) to TRBJ1-2; D not resolved. The ends were cut back, 4 bases at V and 4 bases at J, with 16 bases in the middle. The V gene's germline CDR1 is LGHDT and CDR2 YNNKEL (reference sequence). The CDR3 runs to 15 residues. Here the CDR3 DNA reads TGTGCCAGCAGCCCCGAGCTGAGGACTCGCTATGGCTACACCTTC. Its translation: CASSPELRTRYGYTF.

The chain employs TRBV29-1 and TRBJ1-2; perhaps TRBD1 as D (6 bases). The CDR3 is 11 residues long. Trimming pared 4 bases from V and 8 bases from J, leaving 11 bases between. Germline V CDR1 and CDR2: SQVTM, ANQGSEA. The CDR3 sequence is CSVASGEGYTF. The DNA for the CDR3 is TGCAGCGTTGCATCAGGGGAAGGCTACACCTTC.

This clone has only one observation. The V call is TRBV12-3 or TRBV12-4, the J call TRBJ2-7; TRBD1 agrees at 7 bases. This CDR3 comprises 13 residues. Germline trimming cut 2 bases from V and 5 bases from J; bases unmatched to any gene: 3. The CDR3, as DNA: TGTGCCAGCAGTTTATGGGGGACAGACGAGCAGTACTTC. Translation gives CASSLWGTDEQYF.

The chain is built from TRBV13 and TRBJ1-1, with D hard to call. CDR3 length: 15 amino acids. Germline V lookup: CDR1 PRHDT, CDR2 FYEKMQ (reference sequence). Trimming removed 0 bases at V and 0 bases at J, with 8 bases between. The CDR3 coding sequence is TGTGCCAGCAGCTTAGGGAGGAGCTTGAACACTGAAGCTTTCTTT. Translating it yields CASSLGRSLNTEAFF. Filled out from reference TRBV13 and TRBJ1-1, the complete variable domain reads AAGVIQSPRHLIKEKRETATLKCYPIPRHDTVYWYQQGPGQDPQFLISFYEKMQSDKGSIPDRFSAQQFSDYHSELNMSSLELGDSALYFCASSLGRSLNTEAFFGQGTRLTVV.

This clone was detected once. This chain joins TRBV12-3 or TRBV12-4 and TRBJ2-7; TRBD1 agrees at 8 bases. Unmatched junction bases numbered 3, after V lost 5 bases and J lost 6 bases. The CDR3 is made up of 12 amino acids. Here the CDR3 DNA reads TGTGCCAGCAGTCCCGGGACAGGCGAGCAGTACTTC. Protein sequence: CASSPGTGEQYF.

The rearrangement joins TRBV9 to TRBJ2-2; 7 nucleotides align to TRBD1. CDR3 length: 17 residues. V lost 1 base, J lost 5 bases, and 11 bases stayed unmatched. Germline V gives CDR1 SGDLS, CDR2 YYNGEE. The CDR3 DNA reads as TGTGCCAGCAGCGTACGTCCCAGGGGGAGTGGGACCGGGGAGCTGTTTTTT. Protein product: CASSVRPRGSGTGELFF.

The table lists this clone with a count of one. The rearrangement uses TRBV7-2 and TRBJ2-2, with 7 bases that match TRBD1. CDR3 size: 15 residues. V lost 5 bases, J lost 7 bases, and 10 bases stayed unmatched. CDR1 is SGHTA, CDR2 FQGNSA, per germline. The CDR3: CASSPQQGVGGELFF. CDR3 DNA: TGTGCCAGCAGCCCGCAGCAGGGGGTGGGCGGGGAGCTGTTTTTT.

The V call is TRBV6-6, the J call TRBJ2-1, with TRBD1 matching 12 bases. Germline V gene sequence: CDR1 MNHNY, CDR2 SVGAGI (reference sequence). The CDR3 has 16 residues. J gave up 8 bases and V 0 bases, and 5 bases lay outside the gene matches. DNA of the CDR3: TGTGCCAGCAGTTACTCGAAGGGGACAGGGGGCGATGAGCAGTTCTTC. Translating gives CASSYSKGTGGDEQFF.

The genes are TRBV2 and TRBJ1-3; D call uncertain. The CDR3 runs to 13 residues. The V end was cut by 6 bases, the J end by 2 bases, with 8 bases between. Germline CDR1 SNHLY, CDR2 FYNNEI. For the CDR3, the DNA is TGTGCCAGCAGGCAGTCCACTGGAAACACCATATATTTT. This translates into CASRQSTGNTIYF.

The chain joins TRBV2 to TRBJ2-7; 11 bases are a match to TRBD2. Unmatched junction bases numbered 6, after V lost 6 bases and J lost 2 bases. The CDR3 is made up of 15 amino acids. The germline CDR1 and CDR2 sequences are SNHLY and FYNNEI. CDR3 residues: CASREGLAETYEQYF. CDR3 DNA sequence: TGTGCCAGCAGAGAGGGACTAGCGGAAACCTACGAGCAGTACTTC.

V is TRBV4-3 and J is TRBJ2-3; 10 bases line up with TRBD2. Per the germline V gene, CDR1 is LGHNA and CDR2 is YSLEER. This CDR3 region has 16 residues. After removal of 2 bases from V and 4 bases from J, the junction contained 6 bases not matched to a gene. DNA of the CDR3: TGCGCCAGCAGCCAACACACTAGCGGGAAGTCAGATACGCAGTATTTT. Its protein product is CASSQHTSGKSDTQYF.